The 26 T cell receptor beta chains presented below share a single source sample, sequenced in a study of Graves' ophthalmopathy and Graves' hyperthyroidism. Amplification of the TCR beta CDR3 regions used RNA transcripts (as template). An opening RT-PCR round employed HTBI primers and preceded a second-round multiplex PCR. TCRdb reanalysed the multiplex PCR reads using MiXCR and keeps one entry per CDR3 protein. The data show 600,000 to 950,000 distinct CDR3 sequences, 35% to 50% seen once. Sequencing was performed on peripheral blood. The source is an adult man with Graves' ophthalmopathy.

The CDR3: CSARVHGNTGELFF. CDR3 nucleotides: TGCAGTGCTAGGGTTCACGGGAACACCGGGGAGCTGTTTTTT. The rearrangement uses TRBV20-1 and TRBJ2-2, with no clear D. The CDR3 is 14 residues long. With 3 bases removed from V and 1 base from J, the gap between germline ends came to 9 bases. CDR1 is DFQATT and CDR2 is SNEGSKA in the germline V gene (reference sequence).

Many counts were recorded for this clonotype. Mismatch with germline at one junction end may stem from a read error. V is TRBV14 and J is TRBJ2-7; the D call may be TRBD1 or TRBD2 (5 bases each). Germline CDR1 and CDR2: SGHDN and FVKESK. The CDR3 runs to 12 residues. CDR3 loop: CASSQDLGTPFF. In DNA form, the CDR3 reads TGTGCCAGCAGCCAAGATTTAGGGACGCCTTTCTTC. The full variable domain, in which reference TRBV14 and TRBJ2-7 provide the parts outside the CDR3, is EAGVTQFPSHSVIEKGQTVTLRCDPISGHDNLYWYRRVMGKEIKFLLHFVKESKQDESGMPNNRFLAERTGGTYSTLKVQPAELEDSGVYFCASSQDLGTPFFGPGTRLTVT.

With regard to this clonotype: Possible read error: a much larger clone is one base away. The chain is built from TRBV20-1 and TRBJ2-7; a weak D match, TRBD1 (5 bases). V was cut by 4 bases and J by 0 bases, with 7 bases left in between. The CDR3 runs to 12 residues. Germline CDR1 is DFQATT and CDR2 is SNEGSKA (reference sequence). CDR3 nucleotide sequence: TGCAGTGCTATCGACAGCTCCTACGAGCAGTACTTC. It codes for CSAIDSSYEQYF.

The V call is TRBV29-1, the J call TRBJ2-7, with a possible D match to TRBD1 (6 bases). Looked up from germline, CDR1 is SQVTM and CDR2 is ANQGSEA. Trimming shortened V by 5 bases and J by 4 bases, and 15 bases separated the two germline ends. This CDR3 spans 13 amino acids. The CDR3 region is CSVQRQVIYEQYF. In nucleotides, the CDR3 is TGCAGCGTTCAGAGACAGGTTATTTACGAGCAGTACTTC.

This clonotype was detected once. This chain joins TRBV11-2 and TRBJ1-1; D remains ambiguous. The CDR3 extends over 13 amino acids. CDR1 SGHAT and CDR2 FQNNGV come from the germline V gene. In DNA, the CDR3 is TGTGCTTTGCCGTCTGACGCGAACACTGAAGCTTTCTTT. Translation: CALPSDANTEAFF.

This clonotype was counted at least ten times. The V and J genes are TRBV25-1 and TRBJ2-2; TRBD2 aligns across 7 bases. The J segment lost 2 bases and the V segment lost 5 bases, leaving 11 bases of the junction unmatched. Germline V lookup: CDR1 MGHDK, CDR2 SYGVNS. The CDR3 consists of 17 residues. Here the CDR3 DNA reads TGTGCCAGCAGTCGAGCCTCTACTAGCGTTAACACCGGGGAGCTGTTTTTT. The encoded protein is CASSRASTSVNTGELFF.

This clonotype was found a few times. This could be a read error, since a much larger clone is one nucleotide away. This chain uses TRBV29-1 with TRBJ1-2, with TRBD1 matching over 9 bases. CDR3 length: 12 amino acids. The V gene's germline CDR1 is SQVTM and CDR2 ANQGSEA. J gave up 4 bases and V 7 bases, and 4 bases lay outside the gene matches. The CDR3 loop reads CSAGDRAYGYTF. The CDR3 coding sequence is TGCAGCGCCGGGGACAGGGCCTATGGCTACACCTTC. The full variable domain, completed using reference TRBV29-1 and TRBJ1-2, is SAVISQKPSRDICQRGTSLTIQCQVDSQVTMMFWYRQQPGQSLTLIATANQGSEATYESGFVIDKFPISRPNLTFSTLTVSNMSPEDSSIYLCSAGDRAYGYTFGSGTRLTVV.

For the CDR3, the DNA is TGTGCCAGCAGTGCTAGCGGGGGGGGCCAGGAGACCCAGTACTTC. It is translated as CASSASGGGQETQYF. This chain uses TRBV7-8 with TRBJ2-5; 12 nucleotides agree with TRBD2. CDR1 is SGHVS, CDR2 FQNEAQ, per germline. Unmatched junction bases numbered 7, after V lost 6 bases and J lost 5 bases. The CDR3 extends over 15 amino acids.

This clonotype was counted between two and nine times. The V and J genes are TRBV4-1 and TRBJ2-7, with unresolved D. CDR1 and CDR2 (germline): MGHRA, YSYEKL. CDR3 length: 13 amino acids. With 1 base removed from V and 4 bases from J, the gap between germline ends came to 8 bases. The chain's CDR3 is CASSQGTNYEQYF. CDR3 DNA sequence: TGCGCCAGCAGCCAAGGAACTAATTACGAGCAGTACTTC.

CDR3 coding DNA: TGTGCCAGCAGTTTAAACAAACAGAACACTGAAGCTTTCTTT. Residues: CASSLNKQNTEAFF. The V and J genes are TRBV12-3 or TRBV12-4 and TRBJ1-1; no reliable D call. The CDR3 loop spans 14 amino acids. V gave up 2 bases and J gave up 1 base, with 8 bases separating them.

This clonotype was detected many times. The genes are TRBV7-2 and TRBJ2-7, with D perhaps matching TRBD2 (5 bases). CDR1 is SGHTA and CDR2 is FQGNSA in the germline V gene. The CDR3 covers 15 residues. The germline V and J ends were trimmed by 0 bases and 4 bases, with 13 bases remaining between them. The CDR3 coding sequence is TGTGCCAGCAGCTTAGCGGGGAGTGGCAAATACGAGCAGTACTTC. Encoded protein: CASSLAGSGKYEQYF.

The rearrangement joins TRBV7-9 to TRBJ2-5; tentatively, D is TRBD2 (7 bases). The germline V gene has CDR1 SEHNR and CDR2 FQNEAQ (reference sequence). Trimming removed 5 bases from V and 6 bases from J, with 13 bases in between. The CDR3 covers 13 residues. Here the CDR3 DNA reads TGTGCCAGCAGCCCTAGGGGGGGACAGACCCAGTACTTC. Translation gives CASSPRGGQTQYF. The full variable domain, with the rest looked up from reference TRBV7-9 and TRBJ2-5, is DTGVSQNPRHKITKRGQNVTFRCDPISEHNRLYWYRQTLGQGPEFLTYFQNEAQLEKSRLLSDRFSAERPKGSFSTLEIQRTEQGDSAMYLCASSPRGGQTQYFGPGTRLLVL.

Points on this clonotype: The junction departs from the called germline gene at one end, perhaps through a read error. The CDR3 here is CVSSWDKEETRYF. Here the CDR3 DNA reads TGTGTCAGCAGCTGGGACAAGGAAGAGACCCGGTACTTC. This chain joins TRBV7-2 and TRBJ2-5; possibly TRBD1 for D (6 bases). The CDR3 runs to 13 residues. Looked up from germline, CDR1 is SGHTA and CDR2 is FQGNSA.

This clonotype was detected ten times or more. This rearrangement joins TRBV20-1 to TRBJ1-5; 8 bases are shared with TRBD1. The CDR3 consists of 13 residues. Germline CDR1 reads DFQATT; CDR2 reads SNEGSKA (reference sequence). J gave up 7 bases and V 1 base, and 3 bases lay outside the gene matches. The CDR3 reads CSARATGVQPQHF. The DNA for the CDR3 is TGCAGTGCTAGAGCGACAGGGGTACAGCCCCAGCATTTT.

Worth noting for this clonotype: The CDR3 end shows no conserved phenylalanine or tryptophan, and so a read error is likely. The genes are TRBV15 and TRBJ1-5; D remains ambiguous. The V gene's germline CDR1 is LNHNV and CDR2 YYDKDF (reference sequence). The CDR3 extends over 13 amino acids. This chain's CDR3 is CATSRGRQQPQHL. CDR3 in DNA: TGTGCCACCAGTAGAGGTCGGCAACAGCCCCAGCATCTT.

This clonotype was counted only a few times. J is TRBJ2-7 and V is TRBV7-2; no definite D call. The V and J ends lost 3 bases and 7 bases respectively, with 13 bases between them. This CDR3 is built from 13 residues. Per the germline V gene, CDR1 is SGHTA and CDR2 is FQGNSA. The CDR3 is CASSFFHPKEQYF. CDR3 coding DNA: TGTGCCAGCAGCTTCTTCCACCCTAAAGAGCAGTACTTC.

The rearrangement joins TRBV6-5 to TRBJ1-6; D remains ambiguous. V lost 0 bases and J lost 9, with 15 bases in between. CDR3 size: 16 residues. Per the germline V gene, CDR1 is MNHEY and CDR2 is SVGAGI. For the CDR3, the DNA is TGTGCCAGCAGTTACTCGACTATTTTTCGGGGTTCACCCCTCCACTTT. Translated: CASSYSTIFRGSPLHF.

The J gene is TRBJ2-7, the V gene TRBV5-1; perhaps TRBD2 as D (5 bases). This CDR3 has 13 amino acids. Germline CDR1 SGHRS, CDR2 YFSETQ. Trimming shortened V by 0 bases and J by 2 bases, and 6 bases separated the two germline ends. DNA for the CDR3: TGCGCCAGCAGCTTGGGGGAGCCCTACGAGCAGTACTTC. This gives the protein CASSLGEPYEQYF. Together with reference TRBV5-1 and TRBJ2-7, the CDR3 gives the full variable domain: KAGVTQTPRYLIKTRGQQVTLSCSPISGHRSVSWYQQTPGQGLQFLFEYFSETQRNKGNFPGRFSGRQFSNSRSEMNVSTLELGDSALYLCASSLGEPYEQYFGPGTRLTVT.

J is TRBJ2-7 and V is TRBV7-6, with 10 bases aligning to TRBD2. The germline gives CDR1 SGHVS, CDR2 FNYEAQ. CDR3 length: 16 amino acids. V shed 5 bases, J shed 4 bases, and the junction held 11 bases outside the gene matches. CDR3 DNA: TGTGCCAGCAGCACTCTCAGCGGGAGGGCCATATACGAGCAGTACTTC. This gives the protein CASSTLSGRAIYEQYF.

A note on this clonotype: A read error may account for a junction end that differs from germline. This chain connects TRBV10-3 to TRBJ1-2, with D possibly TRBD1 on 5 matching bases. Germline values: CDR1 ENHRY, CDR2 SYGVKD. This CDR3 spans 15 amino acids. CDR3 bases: TGTGCCAGCAGTGCAAGAAGGGCCGAATGGGGCGGCTACACCTTC. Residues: CASSARRAEWGGYTF.

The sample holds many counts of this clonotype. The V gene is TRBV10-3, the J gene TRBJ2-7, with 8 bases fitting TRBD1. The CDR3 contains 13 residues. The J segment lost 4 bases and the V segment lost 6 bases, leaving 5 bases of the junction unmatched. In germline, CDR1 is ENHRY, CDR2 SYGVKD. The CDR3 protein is CAIRKTGVYEQYF. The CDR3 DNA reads TGTGCCATCAGGAAGACAGGGGTGTACGAGCAGTACTTC.

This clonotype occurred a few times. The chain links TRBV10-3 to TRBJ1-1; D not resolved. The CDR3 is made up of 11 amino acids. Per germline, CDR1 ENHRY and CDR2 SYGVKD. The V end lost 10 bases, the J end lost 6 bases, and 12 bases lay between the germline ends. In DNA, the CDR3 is TGTGCCAGCAGCTCCGGCTCTGAAGCTTTCTTT. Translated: CASSSGSEAFF.

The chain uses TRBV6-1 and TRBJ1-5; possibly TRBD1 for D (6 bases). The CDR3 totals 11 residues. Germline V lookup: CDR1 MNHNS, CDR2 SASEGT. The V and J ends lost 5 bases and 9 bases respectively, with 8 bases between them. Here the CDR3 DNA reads TGTGCCAGCAGTTCGACAGGGCCCCAGCATTTT. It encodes CASSSTGPQHF.

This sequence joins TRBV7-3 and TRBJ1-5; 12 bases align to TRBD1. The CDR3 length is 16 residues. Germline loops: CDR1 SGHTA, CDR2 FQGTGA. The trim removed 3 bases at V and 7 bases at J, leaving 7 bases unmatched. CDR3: CASSLTGQGAGQPQHF. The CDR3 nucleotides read TGTGCCAGCAGCTTGACGGGACAGGGGGCAGGACAGCCCCAGCATTTT.

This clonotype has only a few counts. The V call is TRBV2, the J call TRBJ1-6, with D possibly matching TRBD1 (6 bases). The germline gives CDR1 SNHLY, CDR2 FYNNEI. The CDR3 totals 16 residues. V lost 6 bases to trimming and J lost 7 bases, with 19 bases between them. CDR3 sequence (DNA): TGTGCCAGCAGCTGGGGCCGGGGGCCCACAAATTCACCCCTCCACTTT. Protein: CASSWGRGPTNSPLHF.

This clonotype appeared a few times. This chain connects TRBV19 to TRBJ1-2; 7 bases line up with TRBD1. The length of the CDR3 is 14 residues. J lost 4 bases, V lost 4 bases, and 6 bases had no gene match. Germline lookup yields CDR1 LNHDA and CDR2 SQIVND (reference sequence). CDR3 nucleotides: TGTGCCAGTAGTAGAGACAGGGCTTCCTATGGCTACACCTTC. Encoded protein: CASSRDRASYGYTF.